The 17 T cell receptor beta chains given below trace back to one sample, sequenced in a study of OX40 agonist ivuxolimab in advanced cancers. Data came from immunoSEQ multiplex PCR; TCRdb stores just in-frame clones and leaves some out. The data show about 73,000 clones, about 90% seen once. The specimen was CD4+ or CD8+ T cells sorted from blood, collected in a trial of the OX40 agonist ivuxolimab. The source is an adult with an advanced solid tumor such as melanoma, head and neck, liver or kidney cancer.

The chain has TRBV6-5 and TRBJ1-2; the D gene is possibly TRBD1 (5 bases). The CDR3 is made up of 14 amino acids. Trimming cost V 9 bases and J 4 bases, with 18 bases left between them. In germline, CDR1 is MNHEY, CDR2 SVGAGI. DNA for the CDR3: TGTGCCAGTATAAAAAGGGGTTTGGGCTATGGCTACACCTTC. It is translated as CASIKRGLGYGYTF.

CDR3: CASSQARERPYF. The CDR3 nucleotides are TGTGCCAGCAGCCAAGCCCGTGAACGGCCGTACTTC. The chain couples TRBV14 to TRBJ2-4; D ambiguous. V gave up 1 base and J gave up 15 bases, with 13 bases separating them. Germline V lookup: CDR1 SGHDN, CDR2 FVKESK. CDR3 length: 12 amino acids.

J is TRBJ2-7 and V is TRBV30; 13 nucleotides align to TRBD2. Germline V gene lookup returns CDR1 GTSNPN and CDR2 SVGIG (reference sequence). The length of the CDR3 is 15 residues. Trimming at V came to 2 bases and at J to 2 bases, leaving 3 bases not matched to a gene. The CDR3 loop is CAWSTGLAGPYEQYF. CDR3 in DNA: TGTGCCTGGAGTACGGGACTAGCGGGGCCCTACGAGCAGTACTTC. Using reference TRBV30 and TRBJ2-7 for the parts outside the CDR3, the full variable domain is SQTIHQWPATLVQPVGSPLSLECTVEGTSNPNLYWYRQAAGRGLQLLFYSVGIGQISSEVPQNLSASRPQDRQFILSSKKLLLSDSGFYLCAWSTGLAGPYEQYFGPGTRLTVT.

This chain joins TRBV25-1 and TRBJ1-1; D gene uncertain. This CDR3 is built from 13 residues. Per germline, CDR1 MGHDK and CDR2 SYGVNS. Trimming left V 3 bases short and J 4 bases short, with 9 bases between. CDR3 sequence (DNA): TGTGCCAGCAGTGACACCCTGGGCACTGAAGCTTTCTTT. Translated: CASSDTLGTEAFF.

The chain carries TRBV7-9 and TRBJ2-1; TRBD1 might be the D (6 bases). The germline V gene encodes CDR1 SEHNR and CDR2 FQNEAQ (reference sequence). V was cut by 5 bases and J by 6 bases, with 14 bases left in between. The CDR3 has 14 amino acids. The chain's CDR3 is CASSPPGQLNEQFF. The CDR3 bases are TGTGCCAGCAGCCCCCCCGGACAGCTCAATGAGCAGTTCTTC.

J is TRBJ2-7 and V is TRBV28; 10 bases are shared with TRBD1. The CDR3 spans 15 residues. J lost 3 bases, V lost 6 bases, and 8 bases had no gene match. Per the germline V gene, CDR1 is MDHEN and CDR2 is SYDVKM. DNA of the CDR3: TGTGCCAGCAGCGTCCGGGACAGGGGACTCTACGAGCAGTACTTC. Its protein product is CASSVRDRGLYEQYF.

The J gene is TRBJ1-1, the V gene TRBV5-1; TRBD1 matches at 9 bases. Trimming at V came to 4 bases and at J to 6 bases, leaving 4 bases not matched to a gene. This CDR3 has 13 amino acids. The germline V gene encodes CDR1 SGHRS and CDR2 YFSETQ. In DNA, the CDR3 is TGCGCCAGCAGCCGGGACAGGGCCGCTGAAGCTTTCTTT. It translates to CASSRDRAAEAFF.

The rearrangement links TRBV2 to TRBJ2-1; no clear D gene. CDR1 and CDR2 (germline): SNHLY, FYNNEI. V lost 3 bases and J lost 0, with 12 bases in between. The CDR3 spans 16 residues. The CDR3: CASSDGTVSSYNEQFF. The CDR3 DNA sequence: TGTGCCAGCAGTGATGGAACGGTAAGCTCCTACAATGAGCAGTTCTTC.

The J gene is TRBJ1-1, the V gene TRBV11-1, with unresolved D. CDR3 length: 14 residues. V was clipped by 8 bases and J by 2 bases, with 15 bases between them. CDR1 and CDR2 (germline): SGHAT, FQDESV (reference sequence). DNA of the CDR3: TGTGCCAGCTCTGTAGTGGGATTAAACACTGAAGCTTTCTTT. It is translated as CASSVVGLNTEAFF.

The gene calls are TRBV18 and TRBJ2-7, with 10 bases matching TRBD1. CDR3 length: 15 amino acids. V shed 3 bases, J shed 4 bases, and the junction held 6 bases outside the gene matches. Germline CDR1 reads KGHSH; CDR2 reads LQKENI. CDR3 nucleotides: TGTGCCAGCTCACCCCCGACAGGGGGCCGGTACGAGCAGTACTTC. The encoded protein is CASSPPTGGRYEQYF.

The V call is TRBV12-2, the J call TRBJ2-7; the D call in the table, TRBD2, was not verified against the DNA. TRBV12-2 has pseudogene status. This CDR3 contains 15 residues. CDR3 protein: CASRPPGLQDYEQYF. The CDR3 coding sequence is TGTGCAAGTCGCCCTCCGGGACTACAGGACTACGAGCAGTACTTC.

The chain couples TRBV14 to TRBJ2-5; unclear D gene. V was cut by 0 bases and J by 1 base, with 9 bases left in between. CDR1 SGHDN and CDR2 FVKESK come from the germline V gene. The CDR3 consists of 15 residues. The CDR3 region is CASSQDLLIQETQYF. The CDR3 coding sequence is TGTGCCAGCAGCCAAGATCTCCTAATCCAAGAGACCCAGTACTTC.

This CDR3 reads CASLPGQLYEQYF. As DNA, the CDR3 is TGTGCCAGCTTACCGGGACAGCTCTACGAGCAGTACTTC. V gene TRBV6-1 combines with J gene TRBJ2-7; 7 bases agree with TRBD1. V lost 8 bases to trimming and J lost 3 bases; unmatched junction nucleotides: 7. The CDR3 spans 13 residues. Germline V gene lookup returns CDR1 MNHNS and CDR2 SASEGT.

The rearrangement links TRBV4-1 to TRBJ2-1, with unresolved D. The germline V gene has CDR1 MGHRA and CDR2 YSYEKL. The CDR3 has 13 residues. Trimming removed 2 bases from V and 10 bases from J, with 12 bases in between. CDR3 nucleotides: TGCGCCAGCAGCCAACAGACTCTCCGAGAGCAGTTCTTC. It is translated as CASSQQTLREQFF.

This sequence joins TRBV5-5 and TRBJ1-5, with D possibly matching TRBD1 (6 bases). Looked up from germline, CDR1 is SGHKS and CDR2 is YYEKEE (reference sequence). V lost 0 bases to trimming and J lost 6 bases, with 13 bases between them. This CDR3 comprises 15 residues. CDR3 DNA sequence: TGTGCCAGCAGCTTGGGTGCAGGGGTGCTTCAGCCCCAGCATTTT. Protein: CASSLGAGVLQPQHF.

The V and J genes are TRBV9 and TRBJ2-2; D unresolved. CDR1 is SGDLS, CDR2 YYNGEE, per germline. The V and J ends lost 5 bases and 7 bases respectively, with 9 bases between them. This CDR3 has 12 residues. The CDR3 nucleotides are TGTGCCAGCAGTCAGGCTGGCGGGGAGCTGTTTTTT. Translated: CASSQAGGELFF.

The chain is built from TRBV30 and TRBJ1-6; D is undetermined. CDR3 length: 13 amino acids. The germline V gene has CDR1 GTSNPN and CDR2 SVGIG (reference sequence). V was shortened by 3 bases and J by 10 bases, with 13 bases between the two germline ends. The CDR3 here is CAWSEDGRSPLHF. DNA of the CDR3: TGTGCCTGGAGCGAGGACGGACGATCACCCCTCCACTTT.